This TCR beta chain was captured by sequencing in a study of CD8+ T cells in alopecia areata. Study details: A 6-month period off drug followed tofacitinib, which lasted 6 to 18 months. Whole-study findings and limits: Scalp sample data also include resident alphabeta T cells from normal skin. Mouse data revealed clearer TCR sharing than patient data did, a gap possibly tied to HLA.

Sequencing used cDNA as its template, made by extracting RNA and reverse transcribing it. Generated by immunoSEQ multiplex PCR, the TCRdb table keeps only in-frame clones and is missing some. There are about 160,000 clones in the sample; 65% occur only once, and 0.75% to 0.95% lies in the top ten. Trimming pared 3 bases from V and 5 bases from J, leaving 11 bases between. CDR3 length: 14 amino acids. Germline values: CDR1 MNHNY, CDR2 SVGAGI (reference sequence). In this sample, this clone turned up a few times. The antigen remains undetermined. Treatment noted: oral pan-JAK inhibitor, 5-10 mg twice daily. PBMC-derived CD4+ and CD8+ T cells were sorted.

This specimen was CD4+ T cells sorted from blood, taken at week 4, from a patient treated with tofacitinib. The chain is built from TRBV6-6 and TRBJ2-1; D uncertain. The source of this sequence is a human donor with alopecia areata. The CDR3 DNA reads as TGTGCCAGCAGTTATGGCAGCCCTCACAATGAGCAGTTCTTC. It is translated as CASSYGSPHNEQFF.